These 9 T cell receptor beta chains came from one sample sequenced in a study of naive and memory T cell subsets. The SP2 primer and nested alpha and beta constant region primers amplified ligated cDNA in four rounds. Via MiXCR, TCRdb re-called the 5' RACE reads, giving one row per CDR3 protein. This table has about 57,000 distinct CDR3 sequences, approximately 8% appearing once. A UMI-containing oligonucleotide was joined by 3' ligation to the TCR cDNA template. All receptors come from a female donor in good health.

This clonotype was counted ten times or more. CDR3 sequence: CSARERRGLGEKLFF. As DNA, the CDR3 is TGCAGTGCTAGAGAACGTCGGGGTCTAGGTGAAAAACTGTTTTTT. V and J are TRBV20-1 and TRBJ1-4; D remains unclear. Germline CDR1 is DFQATT and CDR2 is SNEGSKA (reference sequence). Trimming removed 0 bases at V and 7 bases at J, with 15 bases between. This CDR3 has 15 residues.

The chain is built from TRBV5-6 and TRBJ1-6, with D perhaps TRBD1 (5 bases). V was clipped by 4 bases and J by 1 base, with 12 bases between them. Germline loops: CDR1 SGHDT, CDR2 YYEEEE. This CDR3 has 16 residues. CDR3 coding DNA: TGTGCCAGCAGCCGTTCAGGGAGGTCCTATAATTCACCCCTCCACTTT. The encoded protein is CASSRSGRSYNSPLHF.

V usage is TRBV6-6 and J usage is TRBJ1-2, with D maybe TRBD1 (5 bases). Germline CDR1 reads MNHNY; CDR2 reads SVGAGI (reference sequence). The CDR3 runs 16 residues. V gave up 0 bases and J gave up 0 bases, with 11 bases separating them. The CDR3 sequence is CASSYSRASSNYGYTF. In DNA, the CDR3 is TGTGCCAGCAGTTACTCCAGGGCCAGTTCTAACTATGGCTACACCTTC.

At least ten counts were recorded for this clonotype. The chain uses TRBV12-3 or TRBV12-4 and TRBJ2-7; no definite D call. The CDR3 sequence is 14 residues long. V lost 3 bases and J 0 bases, leaving 9 bases between the germline ends. CDR3 in DNA: TGTGCCAGCAGTTTTGGTAGTAGCTCCTACGAGCAGTACTTC. The encoded protein is CASSFGSSSYEQYF.

The chain recombines TRBV7-2 with TRBJ2-7; D unresolved. CDR1 and CDR2 (germline): SGHTA, FQGNSA. Trimming stripped 0 bases from V and 6 bases from J, with 9 bases between. This CDR3 has 13 residues. This CDR3 is CASSLAASPEQYF. The CDR3 DNA reads as TGTGCCAGCAGCTTAGCAGCCTCCCCCGAGCAGTACTTC.

This clonotype was counted only a few times. In this CDR3 the conserved last residue, phenylalanine or tryptophan, is missing, so a read error is likely. The chain combines TRBV5-1 with TRBJ2-7, with D possibly matching TRBD1 (6 bases). The CDR3 has 16 amino acids. The V end lost 4 bases, the J end lost 1 base, and 18 bases lay between the germline ends. CDR1 is SGHRS and CDR2 is YFSETQ in the germline V gene. The CDR3 sequence is CASSVDSSALSYEQYL. In DNA form, the CDR3 reads TGCGCCAGCAGCGTGGACAGCTCCGCCCTATCCTACGAGCAGTACCTC.

This chain joins TRBV14 and TRBJ2-3, with D possibly matching TRBD2 (5 bases). The CDR3 runs 14 residues. CDR1 and CDR2 from the germline V gene are SGHDN and FVKESK. Trimming stripped 4 bases from V and 4 bases from J, with 12 bases between. CDR3 sequence: CASSPWTVADTQYF. The DNA for the CDR3 is TGTGCCAGCAGCCCTTGGACTGTGGCAGATACGCAGTATTTT.

This clonotype was detected many times. This chain joins TRBV9 and TRBJ1-6; 8 bases align to TRBD1. Germline CDR1 is SGDLS and CDR2 is YYNGEE. With V trimmed by 3 bases and J by 7 bases, 6 bases remained unmatched. The length of the CDR3 is 15 residues. This chain's CDR3 is CASSGDTGGNSPLHF. The CDR3 DNA follows: TGTGCCAGCAGCGGAGACACAGGGGGGAATTCACCCCTCCACTTT.

This chain connects TRBV7-2 to TRBJ1-2, with no clear D. Germline lookup yields CDR1 SGHTA and CDR2 FQGNSA. Trimming shortened V by 5 bases and J by 4 bases, and 11 bases separated the two germline ends. This CDR3 is 13 amino acids long. CDR3 sequence: CASSPDVLYGYTF. The CDR3 nucleotides read TGTGCCAGCAGCCCCGATGTTCTCTATGGCTACACCTTC.